A single sample is the source of the 31 T cell receptor beta chains below, sequenced in a study of cytomegalovirus exposure and HLA in healthy donors. The primer mix had 60 Vbeta and 13 Jbeta primers. This table comes from immunoSEQ multiplex PCR, and its TCRdb copy is limited to in-frame clones, with some not included. The sample holds some 220,000 clones, 82% seen once. The sequenced sample consisted of PBMCs. These receptors all come from a woman between 40 and 50 years old in good health and CMV-seronegative.

This clone was found a few times. V gene TRBV5-1 combines with J gene TRBJ1-1; D is unclear. Germline CDR1 reads SGHRS; CDR2 reads YFSETQ. The CDR3 loop spans 17 amino acids. The ends were cut back, 0 bases at V and 5 bases at J, with 20 bases in the middle. In DNA form, the CDR3 reads TGCGCCAGCAGCTTGGATGGCGGACTGTTTGCGAGGACTGAAGCTTTCTTT. Translation: CASSLDGGLFARTEAFF.

The chain combines TRBV2 with TRBJ1-1; no clear D. Trimming left V 7 bases short and J 1 base short, with 7 bases between. There are 12 residues in the CDR3. Germline loops: CDR1 SNHLY, CDR2 FYNNEI. In DNA form, the CDR3 reads TGTGCCAGCACAAGCCAGAACACTGAAGCTTTCTTT. Protein product: CASTSQNTEAFF.

The J gene is TRBJ2-7, the V gene TRBV6-1; 13 positions match TRBD2. V was clipped by 2 bases and J by 1 base; unmatched bases: 8. The length of the CDR3 is 18 residues. Per the germline V gene, CDR1 is MNHNS and CDR2 is SASEGT. The CDR3 reads CASSEWGTSGVLSYEQYF. The DNA of the CDR3 is TGTGCCAGCAGTGAATGGGGGACTAGCGGGGTCCTGTCCTACGAGCAGTACTTC.

This clone was seen repeatedly, ten times or more. The chain has TRBV5-1 and TRBJ2-2, with D maybe TRBD1 (5 bases). Per the germline V gene, CDR1 is SGHRS and CDR2 is YFSETQ. V was trimmed by 0 bases and J by 3 bases, leaving 12 bases between them. CDR3 size: 16 residues. The CDR3 region has the DNA TGCGCCAGCAGCTTGGGACCACAAGGGGACACCGGGGAGCTGTTTTTT. Amino acids: CASSLGPQGDTGELFF.

The genes are TRBV10-3 and TRBJ2-7; 7 bases fit TRBD1. Germline lookup yields CDR1 ENHRY and CDR2 SYGVKD. The V and J ends lost 8 bases and 0 bases, in that order; junction bases with no gene match: 4. This CDR3 region has 13 residues. The CDR3 loop reads CAIDRERSYEQYF. The CDR3 nucleotides read TGTGCCATCGACAGGGAACGCTCCTACGAGCAGTACTTC.

J is TRBJ2-1 and V is TRBV7-9; D possibly corresponds to TRBD2 (5 bases). This CDR3 spans 15 amino acids. V lost 5 bases, J lost 3 bases, and 14 bases lay in between. CDR1 and CDR2 from the germline V gene are SEHNR and FQNEAQ (reference sequence). The CDR3 here is CASSPADYHYNEQFF. CDR3 nucleotides: TGTGCCAGCAGCCCCGCCGACTACCACTACAATGAGCAGTTCTTC. The variable domain in full, with the rest retrieved from reference TRBV7-9 and TRBJ2-1, is DTGVSQNPRHKITKRGQNVTFRCDPISEHNRLYWYRQTLGQGPEFLTYFQNEAQLEKSRLLSDRFSAERPKGSFSTLEIQRTEQGDSAMYLCASSPADYHYNEQFFGPGTRLTVL.

This chain connects TRBV7-9 to TRBJ1-2, with D maybe TRBD1 (6 bases). The length of the CDR3 is 12 residues. V lost 3 bases, J lost 9 bases, and 11 bases lay in between. Germline CDR1 and CDR2: SEHNR and FQNEAQ (reference sequence). The CDR3 nucleotides are TGTGCCAGCAGCTTTTCAGGGGACCGCTACACCTTC. This translates into CASSFSGDRYTF.

This clone appeared once. The rearrangement joins TRBV7-6 to TRBJ1-2; 7 bases line up with TRBD1. J gave up 8 bases and V 4 bases, and 7 bases lay outside the gene matches. The germline CDR1 and CDR2 sequences are SGHVS and FNYEAQ. This CDR3 has 13 residues. The CDR3 DNA sequence: TGTGCCAGCAGCTCCTATCAGGGGGAAGGCTACACCTTC. This encodes CASSSYQGEGYTF.

In the case of this clone: A read error may account for a junction end that differs from germline. This chain links TRBV5-1 with TRBJ1-2; D call uncertain. Germline lookup yields CDR1 SGHRS and CDR2 YFSETQ. This CDR3 region has 16 residues. The CDR3 protein is CASSLADGVLTYGYPF. The CDR3 DNA reads TGCGCCAGCAGCTTGGCCGACGGGGTCCTAACTTATGGCTACCCCTTC.

The chain couples TRBV19 to TRBJ2-3; 13 bases are a match to TRBD2. The CDR3 runs to 16 residues. The V gene end was trimmed by 6 bases and the J gene end by 6 bases; junction bases not matched to a gene: 9. The germline CDR1 and CDR2 sequences are LNHDA and SQIVND (reference sequence). CDR3 sequence: CASRYSTSGGQDTQYF. The CDR3 nucleotides read TGTGCCAGTAGATATTCGACTAGCGGGGGGCAGGATACGCAGTATTTT.

V is TRBV9 and J is TRBJ2-1; 8 nucleotides line up with TRBD2. Germline V gene sequence: CDR1 SGDLS, CDR2 YYNGEE. This CDR3 comprises 15 residues. V lost 3 bases and J lost 5; bases outside the gene matches: 7. The CDR3 nucleotides are TGTGCCAGCAGCGACTTCGGGACTAGTGACAATGAGCAGTTCTTC. Translated, it gives CASSDFGTSDNEQFF.

The chain recombines TRBV7-2 with TRBJ1-4, with 7 bases aligning to TRBD1. Looked up from germline, CDR1 is SGHTA and CDR2 is FQGNSA. CDR3 length: 15 residues. J lost 4 bases, V lost 4 bases, and 6 bases had no gene match. CDR3 DNA: TGTGCCAGCAGCTCCGCCGGGACAGTTAATGAAAAACTGTTTTTT. This codes for CASSSAGTVNEKLFF.

This clone was found once. The chain employs TRBV28 and TRBJ1-2, with D uncertain. V lost 6 bases and J 8 bases, leaving 16 bases between the germline ends. Germline CDR1 is MDHEN and CDR2 is SYDVKM. The CDR3 contains 13 residues. CDR3 nucleotide sequence: TGTGCCAGCAGCGACGATCTACGGCGGGGCTACACCTTC. This gives the protein CASSDDLRRGYTF.

The V and J genes are TRBV7-2 and TRBJ1-5; D gene ambiguous. Trimming stripped 5 bases from V and 2 bases from J, with 10 bases between. Germline V CDR1 and CDR2: SGHTA, FQGNSA. The CDR3 runs to 14 residues. CDR3 residues: CASSPAAGNQPQHF. The CDR3 nucleotides are TGTGCCAGCAGCCCCGCCGCAGGCAATCAGCCCCAGCATTTT. Full variable domain (outside the CDR3, taken from reference TRBV7-2 and TRBJ1-5): GAGVSQSPSNKVTEKGKDVELRCDPISGHTALYWYRQSLGQGLEFLIYFQGNSAPDKSGLPSDRFSAERTGGSVSTLTIQRTQQEDSAVYLCASSPAAGNQPQHFGDGTRLSIL.

The chain is built from TRBV27 and TRBJ1-5; the D gene is possibly TRBD1 (5 bases). Germline CDR1 reads MNHEY; CDR2 reads SMNVEV (reference sequence). The V end was cut by 4 bases, the J end by 1 base, with 8 bases between. This CDR3 region has 14 residues. For the CDR3, the DNA is TGTGCCAGCAGTTGGGGGGGGAGCAATCAGCCCCAGCATTTT. It translates to CASSWGGSNQPQHF.

A note on this clone: The junction differs from germline at one of its ends, possibly a read error. J is TRBJ1-6 and V is TRBV30; D may be TRBD1 (6 bases). The CDR3 consists of 13 residues. Germline assignment: CDR1 GTSNPN and CDR2 SVGIG (reference sequence). In nucleotides, the CDR3 is TGTGCCTGGATAGGCACTTTGGGGACACCCCCCCACTTT. This gives the protein CAWIGTLGTPPHF.

The chain couples TRBV2 to TRBJ1-2, with 9 bases lining up with TRBD1. V gave up 10 bases and J gave up 4 bases; unmatched junction bases: 4. Germline CDR1 reads SNHLY; CDR2 reads FYNNEI. This CDR3 comprises 12 residues. CDR3 region: CAIGQGTYGYTF. The DNA of the CDR3 is TGTGCCATAGGACAGGGGACCTATGGCTACACCTTC.

This sequence joins TRBV5-5 and TRBJ2-3; 8 bases are a match to TRBD2. J gave up 5 bases and V 1 base, and 9 bases lay outside the gene matches. The CDR3 runs 16 residues. Germline V gene data show CDR1 as SGHKS and CDR2 as YYEKEE (reference sequence). The CDR3 region has the DNA TGTGCCAGCAGCTTGAGACTGGCGGGGGGCGTAGATACGCAGTATTTT. This sequence encodes CASSLRLAGGVDTQYF.

V and J are TRBV14 and TRBJ2-5; 7 nucleotides agree with TRBD1. Gene TRBJ2-7 matches the end of the DNA better, so the J call may be wrong. The CDR3 contains 15 residues. Germline lookup yields CDR1 SGHDN and CDR2 FVKESK. Here the CDR3 DNA reads TGTGCCAGCAGTCGGAACCGGGACAGTAAAGACGAGCAGTACTTC. Amino acids: CASSRNRDSKDEQYF.

Here the CDR3 reads CASSLVGSSGELFF. In nucleotides, the CDR3 is TGTGCCAGCAGCTTAGTGGGCTCGTCCGGGGAGCTGTTTTTT. This sequence joins TRBV7-9 and TRBJ2-2; D is uncertain. V lost 1 base to trimming and J lost 6 bases, with 9 bases between them. Per the germline V gene, CDR1 is SEHNR and CDR2 is FQNEAQ (reference sequence). CDR3 size: 14 residues.

Written as DNA, the CDR3 is TGCGCCAGCAGCGACAGTCCCGGGACAGGGTTGCGTAATTCACCCCTCCACTTT. It is translated as CASSDSPGTGLRNSPLHF. The chain uses TRBV10-2 and TRBJ1-6, with 9 bases that match TRBD1. Germline values: CDR1 WSHSY, CDR2 SAAADI. V lost 6 bases, J lost 6 bases, and 15 bases stayed unmatched. There are 18 residues in the CDR3.

The rearrangement links TRBV6-1 to TRBJ1-1; TRBD1 is a possible D gene (6 bases). The CDR3 runs 12 residues. CDR1 is MNHNS, CDR2 SASEGT, per germline. Trimming took off 5 bases at V and 11 bases at J, with 15 bases between the two ends. The CDR3 spells CASSPQGSEAFF. In nucleotides, the CDR3 is TGTGCCAGCAGTCCGCAGGGGAGTGAGGCTTTCTTT.

This clone was picked up many times. V gene TRBV11-3 combines with J gene TRBJ1-2, with a weak D call TRBD1 (5 bases). The CDR3 loop spans 14 amino acids. V lost 5 bases, J lost 8 bases, and 18 bases lay in between. Germline V CDR1 and CDR2: SGHNT, YENEEA. CDR3 nucleotide sequence: TGTGCCAGCAGCCCGTACAGGTCCAATGAGGGCTACACCTTC. It is translated as CASSPYRSNEGYTF.

The genes are TRBV6-5 and TRBJ2-5, with D possibly matching TRBD1 (6 bases). The tail of the sequence fits TRBJ2-7 better, so the J call may be wrong. This CDR3 has 13 residues. The germline CDR1 and CDR2 sequences are MNHEY and SVGAGI. CDR3: CASRRQAAYEQYF. CDR3 bases: TGTGCCAGCAGGCGACAGGCGGCCTACGAGCAGTACTTC.

The gene calls are TRBV28 and TRBJ2-1; 10 bases are shared with TRBD1. This CDR3 spans 14 amino acids. The trim removed 6 bases at V and 7 bases at J, leaving 6 bases unmatched. Germline CDR1 is MDHEN and CDR2 is SYDVKM. The CDR3 reads CASRLPGQGNEQFF. The CDR3 DNA is TGTGCCAGCAGGTTACCGGGACAGGGGAATGAGCAGTTCTTC. Drawing the rest from reference TRBV28 and TRBJ2-1, the complete variable domain is DVKVTQSSRYLVKRTGEKVFLECVQDMDHENMFWYRQDPGLGLRLIYFSYDVKMKEKGDIPEGYSVSREKKERFSLILESASTNQTSMYLCASRLPGQGNEQFFGPGTRLTVL.

V usage is TRBV25-1 and J usage is TRBJ1-3; D is possibly TRBD1 (5 bases). V lost 8 bases, J lost 7 bases, and 21 bases lay in between. The CDR3 loop spans 15 amino acids. The germline V gene encodes CDR1 MGHDK and CDR2 SYGVNS. CDR3 amino acids: CASSQRGGVGNTIYF. The CDR3 bases are TGTGCCAGCTCCCAACGGGGGGGGGTTGGGAACACCATATATTTT.

Regarding this clone: No conserved phenylalanine or tryptophan ends this CDR3, so it is likely a read error. It is unclear where the CDR3 begins or ends on the DNA, so no DNA is shown, and the CDR3 is as TCRdb lists it. This sequence joins TRBV4-1 and TRBJ2-7; the table assigns TRBD2, which was not confirmed against the DNA. The CDR3 has 16 residues if both end residues are counted. Germline CDR1 is MGHRA and CDR2 is YSYEKL. CDR3 amino acids: CASSQVPGQGRPSGAS.

The gene calls are TRBV6-1 and TRBJ1-5, with 8 bases that match TRBD1. CDR3 length equals 14 residues. The germline V gene encodes CDR1 MNHNS and CDR2 SASEGT. V lost 1 base, J lost 4 bases, and 0 bases stayed unmatched. As DNA, the CDR3 is TGTGCCAGCAGTGAAGACAGGGGGAATCAGCCCCAGCATTTT. Translation: CASSEDRGNQPQHF.

The J gene is TRBJ2-5, the V gene TRBV11-2, with TRBD1 matching 9 bases. This CDR3 region has 16 residues. V lost 0 bases and J lost 4; bases outside the gene matches: 6. Germline assignment: CDR1 SGHAT and CDR2 FQNNGV. The CDR3 spells CASSLDSWTGAETQYF. CDR3 DNA: TGTGCCAGCAGCTTAGATAGTTGGACAGGGGCAGAGACCCAGTACTTC.

The chain uses TRBV2 and TRBJ2-3; 9 nucleotides match TRBD2. This CDR3 comprises 16 residues. V gave up 4 bases and J gave up 2 bases; unmatched junction bases: 7. Germline V gene data show CDR1 as SNHLY and CDR2 as FYNNEI. The CDR3 region has the DNA TGTGCCAGCAGTGTGTCTCTAGCGGGGCTCACAGATACGCAGTATTTT. Its translation: CASSVSLAGLTDTQYF.

The V and J genes are TRBV7-9 and TRBJ2-5; tentatively, D is TRBD2 (5 bases). V lost 5 bases to trimming and J lost 4 bases, with 20 bases between them. This CDR3 has 16 residues. Germline V gives CDR1 SEHNR, CDR2 FQNEAQ (reference sequence). CDR3 coding DNA: TGTGCCAGCAGCCTACCGGCGGGTCCCTCCCCAGAGACCCAGTACTTC. It translates to CASSLPAGPSPETQYF.